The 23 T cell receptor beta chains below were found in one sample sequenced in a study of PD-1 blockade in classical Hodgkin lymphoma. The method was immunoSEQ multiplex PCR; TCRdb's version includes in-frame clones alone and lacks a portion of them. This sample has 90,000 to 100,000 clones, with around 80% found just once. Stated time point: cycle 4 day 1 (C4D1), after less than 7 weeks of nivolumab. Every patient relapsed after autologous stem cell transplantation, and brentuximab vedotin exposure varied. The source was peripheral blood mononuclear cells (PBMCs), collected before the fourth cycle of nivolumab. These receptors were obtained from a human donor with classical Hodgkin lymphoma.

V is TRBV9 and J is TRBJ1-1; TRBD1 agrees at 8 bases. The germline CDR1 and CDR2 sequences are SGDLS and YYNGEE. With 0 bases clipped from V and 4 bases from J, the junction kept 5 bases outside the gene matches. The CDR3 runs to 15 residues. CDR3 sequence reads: CASSVDPGGTTEAFF. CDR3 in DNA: TGTGCCAGCAGCGTAGATCCAGGGGGCACCACTGAAGCTTTCTTT. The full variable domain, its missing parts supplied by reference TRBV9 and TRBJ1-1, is DSGVTQTPKHLITATGQRVTLRCSPRSGDLSVYWYQQSLDQGLQFLIQYYNGEERAKGNILERFSAQQFPDLHSELNLSSLELGDSALYFCASSVDPGGTTEAFFGQGTRLTVV.

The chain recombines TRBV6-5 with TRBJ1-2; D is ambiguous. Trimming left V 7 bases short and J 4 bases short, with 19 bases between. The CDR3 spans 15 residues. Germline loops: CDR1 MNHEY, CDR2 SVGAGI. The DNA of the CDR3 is TGTGCCAGCACCCTAATACTCACACAACCCTATGGCTACACCTTC. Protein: CASTLILTQPYGYTF.

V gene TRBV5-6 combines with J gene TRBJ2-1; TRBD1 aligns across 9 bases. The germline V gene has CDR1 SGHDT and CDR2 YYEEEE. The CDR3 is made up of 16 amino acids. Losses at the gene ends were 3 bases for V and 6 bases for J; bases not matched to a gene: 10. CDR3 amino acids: CASSWGTGKAGNEQFF. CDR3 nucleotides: TGTGCCAGCAGCTGGGGGACAGGGAAGGCGGGCAATGAGCAGTTCTTC.

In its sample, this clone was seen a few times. The CDR3 DNA sequence: TGTGCCAGCAGCCTGCTGACAGGGGGGCTTAATGAAAAACTGTTTTTT. Its protein product is CASSLLTGGLNEKLFF. The V gene is TRBV5-6, the J gene TRBJ1-4; 9 bases agree with TRBD1. CDR1 and CDR2 from the germline V gene are SGHDT and YYEEEE. With 4 bases clipped from V and 4 bases from J, the junction kept 8 bases outside the gene matches. There are 16 residues in the CDR3.

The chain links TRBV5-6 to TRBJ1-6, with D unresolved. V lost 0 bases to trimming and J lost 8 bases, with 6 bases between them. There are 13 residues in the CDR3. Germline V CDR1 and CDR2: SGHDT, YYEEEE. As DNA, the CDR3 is TGTGCCAGCAGCTTGGTTGGGGATTCACCCCTCCACTTT. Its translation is CASSLVGDSPLHF.

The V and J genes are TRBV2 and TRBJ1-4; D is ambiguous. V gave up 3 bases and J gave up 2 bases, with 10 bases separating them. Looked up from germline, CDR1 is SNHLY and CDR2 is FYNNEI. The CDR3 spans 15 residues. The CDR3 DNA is TGTGCCAGCAGTGACCAACTCAAGACTAATGAAAAACTGTTTTTT. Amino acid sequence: CASSDQLKTNEKLFF.

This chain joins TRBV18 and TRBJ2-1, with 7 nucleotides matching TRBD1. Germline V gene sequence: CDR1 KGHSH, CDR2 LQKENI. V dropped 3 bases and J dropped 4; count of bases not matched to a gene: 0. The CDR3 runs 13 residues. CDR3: CASSPGQYNEQFF. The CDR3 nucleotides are TGTGCCAGCTCACCGGGACAGTACAATGAGCAGTTCTTC.

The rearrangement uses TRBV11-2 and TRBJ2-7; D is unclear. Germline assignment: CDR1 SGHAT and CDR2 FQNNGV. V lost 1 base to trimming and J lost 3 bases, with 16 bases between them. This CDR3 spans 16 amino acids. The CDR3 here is CASSLGPSHLDYEQYF. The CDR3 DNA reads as TGTGCCAGCAGCTTAGGGCCAAGTCATTTAGACTACGAGCAGTACTTC.

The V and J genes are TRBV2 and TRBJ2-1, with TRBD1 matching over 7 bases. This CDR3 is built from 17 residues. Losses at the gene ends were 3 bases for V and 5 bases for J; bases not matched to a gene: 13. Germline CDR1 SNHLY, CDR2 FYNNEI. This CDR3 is CASSDFSGTEIHNEQFF. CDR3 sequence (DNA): TGTGCCAGCAGTGACTTTTCGGGGACAGAGATTCACAATGAGCAGTTCTTC.

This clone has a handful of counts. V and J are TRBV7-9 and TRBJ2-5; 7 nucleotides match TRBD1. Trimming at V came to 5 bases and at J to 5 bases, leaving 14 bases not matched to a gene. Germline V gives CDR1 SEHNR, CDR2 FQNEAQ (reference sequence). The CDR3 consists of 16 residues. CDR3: CASSPAETGRYETQYF. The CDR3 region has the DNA TGTGCCAGCAGCCCGGCGGAGACAGGGAGATATGAGACCCAGTACTTC.

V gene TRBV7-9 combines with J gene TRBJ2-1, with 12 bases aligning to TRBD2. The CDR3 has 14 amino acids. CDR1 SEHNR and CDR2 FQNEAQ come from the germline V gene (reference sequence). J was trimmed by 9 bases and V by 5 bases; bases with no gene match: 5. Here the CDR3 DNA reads TGTGCCAGCAGCCCTAGCGGGGGGGCCGGTGAGCAGTTCTTC. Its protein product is CASSPSGGAGEQFF.

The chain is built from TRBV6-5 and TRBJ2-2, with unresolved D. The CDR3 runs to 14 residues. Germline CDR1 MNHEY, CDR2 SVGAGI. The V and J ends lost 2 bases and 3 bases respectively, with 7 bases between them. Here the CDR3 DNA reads TGTGCCAGCAGTTACAGGGTGGACACCGGGGAGCTGTTTTTT. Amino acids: CASSYRVDTGELFF.

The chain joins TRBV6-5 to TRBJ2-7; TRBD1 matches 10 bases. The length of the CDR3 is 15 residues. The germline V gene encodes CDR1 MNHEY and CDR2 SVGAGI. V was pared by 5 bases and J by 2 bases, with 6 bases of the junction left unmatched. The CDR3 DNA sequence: TGTGCCAGCAGTCTCCACGGACAGGGGGCCTACGAGCAGTACTTC. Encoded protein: CASSLHGQGAYEQYF.

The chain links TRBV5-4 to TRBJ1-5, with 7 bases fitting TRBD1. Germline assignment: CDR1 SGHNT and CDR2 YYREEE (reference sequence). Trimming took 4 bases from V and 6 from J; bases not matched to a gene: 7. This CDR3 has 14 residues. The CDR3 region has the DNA TGTGCCAGCAGCGCAGAGGGGGCGGTTCAGCCCCAGCATTTT. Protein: CASSAEGAVQPQHF.

The CDR3 bases are TGTGCCAGCGCAGGGACAGGGGTTCAATCCCTCCACTTT. Its translation is CASAGTGVQSLHF. The chain couples TRBV7-9 to TRBJ1-6; 10 bases are shared with TRBD1. The germline V gene has CDR1 SEHNR and CDR2 FQNEAQ (reference sequence). Losses at the gene ends were 8 bases for V and 14 bases for J; bases not matched to a gene: 9. The CDR3 is 13 amino acids.

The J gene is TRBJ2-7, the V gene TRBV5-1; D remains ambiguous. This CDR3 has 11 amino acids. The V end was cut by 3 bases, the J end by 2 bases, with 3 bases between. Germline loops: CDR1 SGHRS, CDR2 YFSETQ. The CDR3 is CASSSTYEQYF. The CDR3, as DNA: TGCGCCAGCAGCTCCACCTACGAGCAGTACTTC. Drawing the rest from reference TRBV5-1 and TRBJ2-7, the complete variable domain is KAGVTQTPRYLIKTRGQQVTLSCSPISGHRSVSWYQQTPGQGLQFLFEYFSETQRNKGNFPGRFSGRQFSNSRSEMNVSTLELGDSALYLCASSSTYEQYFGPGTRLTVT.

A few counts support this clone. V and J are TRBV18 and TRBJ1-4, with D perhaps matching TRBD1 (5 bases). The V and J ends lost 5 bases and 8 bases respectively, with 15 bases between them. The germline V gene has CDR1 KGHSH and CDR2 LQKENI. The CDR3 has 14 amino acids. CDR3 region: CASSSDTRPEKLFF. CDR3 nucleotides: TGTGCCAGCTCATCGGACACCCGACCGGAAAAACTGTTTTTT. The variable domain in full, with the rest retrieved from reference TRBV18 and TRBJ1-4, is NAGVMQNPRHLVRRRGQEARLRCSPMKGHSHVYWYRQLPEEGLKFMVYLQKENIIDESGMPKERFSAEFPKEGPSILRIQQVVRGDSAAYFCASSSDTRPEKLFFGSGTQLSVL.

CDR3 coding DNA: TGCGCCAGCAGCCAAGATGCTAGCGGGGGACCGGGCGCGACAGATACGCAGTATTTT. This sequence encodes CASSQDASGGPGATDTQYF. The chain uses TRBV4-1 and TRBJ2-3, with 10 nucleotides matching TRBD2. The CDR3 is 19 amino acids. The J segment lost 3 bases and the V segment lost 0 bases, leaving 12 bases of the junction unmatched. CDR1 MGHRA and CDR2 YSYEKL come from the germline V gene.

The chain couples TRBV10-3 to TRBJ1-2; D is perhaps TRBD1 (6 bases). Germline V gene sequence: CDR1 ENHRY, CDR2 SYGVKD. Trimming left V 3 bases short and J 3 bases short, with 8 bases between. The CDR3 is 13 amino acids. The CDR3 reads CAISEGGYYGYTF. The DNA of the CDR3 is TGTGCCATCAGTGAAGGGGGGTACTATGGCTACACCTTC.

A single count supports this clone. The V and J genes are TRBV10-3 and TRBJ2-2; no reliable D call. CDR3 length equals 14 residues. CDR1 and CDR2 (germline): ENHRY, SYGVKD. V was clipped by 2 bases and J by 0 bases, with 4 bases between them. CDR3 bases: TGTGCCATCAGTGAGGTAGCGAACACCGGGGAGCTGTTTTTT. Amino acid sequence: CAISEVANTGELFF.

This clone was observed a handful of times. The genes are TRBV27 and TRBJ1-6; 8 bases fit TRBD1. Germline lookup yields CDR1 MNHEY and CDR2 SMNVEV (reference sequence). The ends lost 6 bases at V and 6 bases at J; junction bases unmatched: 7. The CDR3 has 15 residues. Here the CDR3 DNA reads TGTGCCAGCAGCTTTAAAGACAGGGGTAATTCACCCCTCCACTTT. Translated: CASSFKDRGNSPLHF.

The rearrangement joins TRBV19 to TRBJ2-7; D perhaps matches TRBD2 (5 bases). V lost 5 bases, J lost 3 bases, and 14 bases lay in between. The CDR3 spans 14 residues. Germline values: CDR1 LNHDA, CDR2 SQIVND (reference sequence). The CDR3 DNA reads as TGTGCCAGTAGTGGGGTCGGGGTTGACTACGAGCAGTACTTC. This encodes CASSGVGVDYEQYF.

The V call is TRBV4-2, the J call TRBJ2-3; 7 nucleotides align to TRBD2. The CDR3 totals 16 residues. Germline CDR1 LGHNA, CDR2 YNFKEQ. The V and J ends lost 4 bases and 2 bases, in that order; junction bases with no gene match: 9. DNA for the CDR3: TGTGCCAGCAGCCCGATAACGACTAGCTACACAGATACGCAGTATTTT. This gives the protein CASSPITTSYTDTQYF.